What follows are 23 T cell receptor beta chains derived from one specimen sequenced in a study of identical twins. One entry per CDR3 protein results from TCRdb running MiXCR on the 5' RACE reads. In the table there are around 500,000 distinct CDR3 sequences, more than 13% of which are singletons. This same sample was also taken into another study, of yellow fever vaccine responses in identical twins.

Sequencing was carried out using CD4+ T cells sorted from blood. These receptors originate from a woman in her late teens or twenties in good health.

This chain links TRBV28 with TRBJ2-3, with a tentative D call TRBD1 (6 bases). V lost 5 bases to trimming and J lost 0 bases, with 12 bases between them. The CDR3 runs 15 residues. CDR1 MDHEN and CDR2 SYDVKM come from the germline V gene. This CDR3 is CASSRAGASTDTQYF. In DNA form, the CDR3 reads TGTGCCAGCAGTCGCGCAGGGGCTAGCACAGATACGCAGTATTTT.

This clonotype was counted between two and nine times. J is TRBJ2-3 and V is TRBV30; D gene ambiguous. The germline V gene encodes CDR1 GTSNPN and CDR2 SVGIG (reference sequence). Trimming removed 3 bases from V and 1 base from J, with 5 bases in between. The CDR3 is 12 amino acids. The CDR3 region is CAWSQGTDTQYF. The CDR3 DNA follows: TGTGCCTGGAGCCAGGGCACAGATACGCAGTATTTT.

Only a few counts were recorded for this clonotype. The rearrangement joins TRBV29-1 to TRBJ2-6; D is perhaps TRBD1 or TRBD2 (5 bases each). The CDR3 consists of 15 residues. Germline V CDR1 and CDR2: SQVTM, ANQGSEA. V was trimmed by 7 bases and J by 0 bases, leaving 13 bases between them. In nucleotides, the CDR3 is TGCAGCGCCCGGGGCGCCGTCTCTGGGGCCAACGTCCTGACTTTC. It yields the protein CSARGAVSGANVLTF.

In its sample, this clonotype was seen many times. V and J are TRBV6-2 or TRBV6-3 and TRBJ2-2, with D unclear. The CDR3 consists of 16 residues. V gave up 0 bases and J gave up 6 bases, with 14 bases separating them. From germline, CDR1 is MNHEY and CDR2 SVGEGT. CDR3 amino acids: CASSYSNLVAPGELFF. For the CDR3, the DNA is TGTGCCAGCAGTTACTCGAACCTAGTTGCTCCCGGGGAGCTGTTTTTT.

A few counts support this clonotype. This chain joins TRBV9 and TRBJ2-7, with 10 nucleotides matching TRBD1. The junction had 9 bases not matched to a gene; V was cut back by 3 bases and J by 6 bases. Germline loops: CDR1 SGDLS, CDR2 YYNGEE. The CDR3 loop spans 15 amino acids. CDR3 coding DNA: TGTGCCAGCAGCGGACAGGGGGCTTCTCTCGGCGAGCAGTACTTC. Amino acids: CASSGQGASLGEQYF.

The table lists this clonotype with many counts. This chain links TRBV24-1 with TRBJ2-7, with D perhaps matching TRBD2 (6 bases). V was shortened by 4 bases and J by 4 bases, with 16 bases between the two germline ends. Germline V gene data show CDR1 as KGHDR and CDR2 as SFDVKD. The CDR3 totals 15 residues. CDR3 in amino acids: CATSDPRDSPYEQYF. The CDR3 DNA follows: TGTGCCACCAGTGACCCGCGGGACTCACCTTACGAGCAGTACTTC.

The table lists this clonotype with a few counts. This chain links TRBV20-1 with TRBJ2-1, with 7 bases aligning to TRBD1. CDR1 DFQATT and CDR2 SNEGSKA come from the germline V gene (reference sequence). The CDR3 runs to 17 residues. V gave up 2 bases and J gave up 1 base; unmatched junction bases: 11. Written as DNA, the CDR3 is TGCAGTGCTAGACCCAAGACAGGGTCTCGATCCTACAATGAGCAGTTCTTC. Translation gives CSARPKTGSRSYNEQFF.

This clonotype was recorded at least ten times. The CDR3 here is CASSEAVGPSGNTIYF. The CDR3 region has the DNA TGTGCCAGCAGTGAAGCAGTCGGACCATCTGGAAACACCATATATTTT. The rearrangement joins TRBV6-1 to TRBJ1-3, with D unclear. There are 16 residues in the CDR3. V was trimmed by 0 bases and J by 1 base, leaving 10 bases between them. Germline assignment: CDR1 MNHNS and CDR2 SASEGT.

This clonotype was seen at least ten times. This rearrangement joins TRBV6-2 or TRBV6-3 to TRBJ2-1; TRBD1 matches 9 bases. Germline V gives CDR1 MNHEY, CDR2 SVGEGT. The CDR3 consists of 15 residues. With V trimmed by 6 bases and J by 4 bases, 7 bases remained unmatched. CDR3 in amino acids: CASSRRDRAYNEQFF. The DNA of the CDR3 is TGTGCCAGCAGCCGAAGGGACAGGGCTTACAATGAGCAGTTCTTC.

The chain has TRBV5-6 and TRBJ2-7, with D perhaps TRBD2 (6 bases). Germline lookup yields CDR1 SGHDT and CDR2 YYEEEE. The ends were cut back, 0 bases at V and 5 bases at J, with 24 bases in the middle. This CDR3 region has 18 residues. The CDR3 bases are TGTGCCAGCAGCTTGGCCCGGGCCCCGTTCCTTCGGGGGAACGAGCAGTACTTC. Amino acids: CASSLARAPFLRGNEQYF.

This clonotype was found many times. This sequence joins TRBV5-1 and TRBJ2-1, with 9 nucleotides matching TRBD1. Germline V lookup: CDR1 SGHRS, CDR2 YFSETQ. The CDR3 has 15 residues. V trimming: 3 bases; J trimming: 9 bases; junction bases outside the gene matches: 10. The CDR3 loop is CASSWARTGAGEQFF. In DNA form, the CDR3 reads TGCGCCAGCAGCTGGGCTAGGACAGGGGCTGGTGAGCAGTTCTTC.

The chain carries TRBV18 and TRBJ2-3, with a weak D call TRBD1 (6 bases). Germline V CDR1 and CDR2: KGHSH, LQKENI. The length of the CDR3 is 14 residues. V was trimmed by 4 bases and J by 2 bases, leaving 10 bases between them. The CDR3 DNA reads TGTGCCAGCTCACTACAGGGAATCACAGATACGCAGTATTTT. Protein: CASSLQGITDTQYF.

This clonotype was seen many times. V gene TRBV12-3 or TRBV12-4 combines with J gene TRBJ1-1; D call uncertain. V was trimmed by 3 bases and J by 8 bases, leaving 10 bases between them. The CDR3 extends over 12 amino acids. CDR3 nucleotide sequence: TGTGCCAGCAGTTTTTTGGGTCGCGAAGCTTTCTTT. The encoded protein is CASSFLGREAFF.

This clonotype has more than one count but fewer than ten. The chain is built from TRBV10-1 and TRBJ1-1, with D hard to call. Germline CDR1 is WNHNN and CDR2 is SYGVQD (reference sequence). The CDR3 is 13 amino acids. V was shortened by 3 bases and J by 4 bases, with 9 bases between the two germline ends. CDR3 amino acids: CASSEGGSTEAFF. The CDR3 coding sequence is TGCGCCAGCAGTGAAGGTGGGAGCACTGAAGCTTTCTTT.

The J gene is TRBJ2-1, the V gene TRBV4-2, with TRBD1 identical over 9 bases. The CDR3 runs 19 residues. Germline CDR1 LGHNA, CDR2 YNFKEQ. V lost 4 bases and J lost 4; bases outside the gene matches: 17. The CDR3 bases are TGTGCCAGCAGCCCCCGAACAGGGGGCGGCTACCAGGCTTACAATGAGCAGTTCTTC. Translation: CASSPRTGGGYQAYNEQFF.

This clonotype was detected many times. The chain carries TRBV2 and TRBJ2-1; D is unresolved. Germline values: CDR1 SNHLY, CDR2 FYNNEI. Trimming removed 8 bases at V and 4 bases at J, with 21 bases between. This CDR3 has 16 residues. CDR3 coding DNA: TGTGCCAGCGGCCCTCTATCGGCACTATCTTACAATGAGCAGTTCTTC. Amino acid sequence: CASGPLSALSYNEQFF.

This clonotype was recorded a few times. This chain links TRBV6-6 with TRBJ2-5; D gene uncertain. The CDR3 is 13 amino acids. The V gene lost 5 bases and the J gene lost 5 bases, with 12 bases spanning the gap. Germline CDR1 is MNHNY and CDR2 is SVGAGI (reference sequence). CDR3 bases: TGTGCCAGCAGTACTCCATCGTGGGAGACCCAGTACTTC. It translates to CASSTPSWETQYF.

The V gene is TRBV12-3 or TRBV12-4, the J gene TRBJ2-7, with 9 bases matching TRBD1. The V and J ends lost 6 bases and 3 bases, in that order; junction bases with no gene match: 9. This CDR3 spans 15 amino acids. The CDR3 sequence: CASRAGTGIIYEQYF. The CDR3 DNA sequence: TGTGCCAGCAGAGCCGGGACAGGGATTATCTACGAGCAGTACTTC.

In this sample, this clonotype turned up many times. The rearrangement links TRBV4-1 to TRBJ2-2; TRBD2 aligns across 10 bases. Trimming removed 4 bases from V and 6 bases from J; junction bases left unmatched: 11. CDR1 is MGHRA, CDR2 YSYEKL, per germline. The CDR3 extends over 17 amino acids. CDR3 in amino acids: CASSPVDMGLASGELFF. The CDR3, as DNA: TGCGCCAGCAGCCCCGTGGATATGGGACTAGCGTCCGGGGAGCTGTTTTTT.

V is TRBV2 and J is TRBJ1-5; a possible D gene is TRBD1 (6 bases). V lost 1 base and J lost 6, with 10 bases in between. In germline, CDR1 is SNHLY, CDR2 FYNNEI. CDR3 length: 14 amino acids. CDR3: CASSEDRVGQPQHF. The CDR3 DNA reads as TGTGCCAGCAGTGAAGACAGGGTCGGTCAGCCCCAGCATTTT.

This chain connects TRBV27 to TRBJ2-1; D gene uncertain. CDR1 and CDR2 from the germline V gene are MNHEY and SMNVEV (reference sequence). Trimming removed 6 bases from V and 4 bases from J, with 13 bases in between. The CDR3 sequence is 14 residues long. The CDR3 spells CASRRVMRYNEQFF. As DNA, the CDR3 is TGTGCCAGCAGGAGAGTGATGAGGTACAATGAGCAGTTCTTC.

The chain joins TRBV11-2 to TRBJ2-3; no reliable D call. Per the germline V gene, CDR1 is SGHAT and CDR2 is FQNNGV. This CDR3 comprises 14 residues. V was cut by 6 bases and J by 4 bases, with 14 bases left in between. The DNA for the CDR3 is TGTGCCAGCAGTTTGAACCTGGGTGCAGATACGCAGTATTTT. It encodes CASSLNLGADTQYF.

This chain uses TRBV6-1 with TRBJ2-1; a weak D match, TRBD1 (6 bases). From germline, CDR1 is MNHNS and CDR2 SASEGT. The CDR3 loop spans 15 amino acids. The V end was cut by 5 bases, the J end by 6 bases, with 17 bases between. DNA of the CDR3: TGTGCCAGCAGTAGCAGGGGAATATTAGGCAATGAGCAGTTCTTC. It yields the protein CASSSRGILGNEQFF.